Below, 2 T cell receptor beta chains from the same sample are listed, as sequenced in a study of blood T cells in healthy people across ages. For the second PCR, which ran for 7 to 11 cycles, a sample-barcoded 5' primer and a J-beta primer mix were used. TCRdb reprocessed the 5' RACE reads with MiXCR, giving one entry per CDR3 protein. The table includes approximately 880,000 distinct CDR3 sequences, 40% to 60% detected once. Sequenced: blood. These receptor sequences come from a man aged 25 to 40 in good health.

This clonotype showed up just a few times. This chain joins TRBV6-5 and TRBJ1-1; 7 bases line up with TRBD1. The CDR3 loop spans 15 amino acids. Trimming cost V 0 bases and J 3 bases; bases outside gene matches: 4. CDR1 MNHEY and CDR2 SVGAGI come from the germline V gene. This CDR3 reads CASSYSTGEDTEAFF. The CDR3 bases are TGTGCCAGCAGTTACTCTACAGGGGAGGACACTGAAGCTTTCTTT.

The chain links TRBV5-1 to TRBJ2-3, with TRBD1 as a possible D gene (6 bases). The CDR3 spans 13 residues. Germline CDR1 reads SGHRS; CDR2 reads YFSETQ. Trimming pared 4 bases from V and 6 bases from J, leaving 12 bases between. The DNA for the CDR3 is TGCGCCAGCAGCCCGACAGGTCAGGATACGCAGTATTTT. Amino acids: CASSPTGQDTQYF.